Following are 27 T cell receptor beta chains from one sample sequenced in a study of cytomegalovirus exposure and HLA in healthy donors. With 60 Vbeta and 13 Jbeta primers, the PCR was carried out. TCRdb's table, derived via immunoSEQ multiplex PCR, lists solely in-frame clones and lacks some. The sample contains approximately 210,000 clones, nearly 80% of which appear only once. Sequenced: PBMCs. These receptor sequences come from a male donor in good health and CMV-seronegative.

The genes are TRBV29-1 and TRBJ2-7; D is possibly TRBD1 (6 bases). V dropped 4 bases and J dropped 2 bases, with 9 bases sitting between them. The CDR3 runs to 12 residues. Germline V CDR1 and CDR2: SQVTM, ANQGSEA. The CDR3 spells CSVVQGTYEQYF. CDR3 DNA: TGCAGCGTTGTACAGGGAACCTACGAGCAGTACTTC.

The J gene is TRBJ1-5, the V gene TRBV7-9; TRBD1 might be the D (6 bases). Germline CDR1 is SEHNR and CDR2 is FQNEAQ (reference sequence). With 5 bases removed from V and 4 bases from J, the gap between germline ends came to 12 bases. CDR3 length: 14 amino acids. The CDR3 region has the DNA TGTGCCAGCAGCCCTAAGGGGGAAAATCAGCCCCAGCATTTT. It encodes CASSPKGENQPQHF. Together with reference TRBV7-9 and TRBJ1-5, the CDR3 gives the full variable domain: DTGVSQNPRHKITKRGQNVTFRCDPISEHNRLYWYRQTLGQGPEFLTYFQNEAQLEKSRLLSDRFSAERPKGSFSTLEIQRTEQGDSAMYLCASSPKGENQPQHFGDGTRLSIL.

J is TRBJ2-5 and V is TRBV7-3, with 9 bases lining up with TRBD2. The CDR3 has 16 residues. CDR1 is SGHTA, CDR2 FQGTGA, per germline. J gave up 5 bases and V 5 bases, and 12 bases lay outside the gene matches. The CDR3 nucleotides are TGTGCCAGCAGCAAACCGGGACTAGCACCCCGGGAGACCCAGTACTTC. Protein: CASSKPGLAPRETQYF.

This sequence joins TRBV5-4 and TRBJ2-3, with 7 bases matching TRBD2. Germline lookup yields CDR1 SGHNT and CDR2 YYREEE (reference sequence). There are 15 residues in the CDR3. Trimming at V came to 3 bases and at J to 1 base, leaving 5 bases not matched to a gene. CDR3 in amino acids: CASSSERGGTDTQYF. CDR3 sequence (DNA): TGTGCCAGCAGCTCCGAGCGGGGAGGCACAGATACGCAGTATTTT.

The chain joins TRBV5-3 to TRBJ2-2; 8 bases are a match to TRBD1. TRBV5-3 is an ORF for which the function is uncertain. The CDR3 extends over 15 amino acids. V shed 8 bases, J shed 1 base, and the junction held 7 bases outside the gene matches. The CDR3 DNA sequence: TGTGCCAGTTCCCCCGGGACAGGGAACACCGGGGAGCTGTTTTTT. This gives the protein CASSPGTGNTGELFF.

In its sample, this clone was seen a few times. CDR3 sequence reads: CSVEHGRWGYTF. The CDR3 DNA follows: TGCAGCGTTGAGCATGGGAGGTGGGGCTACACCTTC. The chain carries TRBV29-1 and TRBJ1-2, with D hard to call. The CDR3 contains 12 residues. V was clipped by 3 bases and J by 8 bases, with 13 bases between them. Germline V gives CDR1 SQVTM, CDR2 ANQGSEA.

In its sample, this clone was seen a few times. V usage is TRBV2 and J usage is TRBJ1-1; D remains unclear. V was clipped by 7 bases and J by 6 bases, with 15 bases between them. In germline, CDR1 is SNHLY, CDR2 FYNNEI. This CDR3 region has 13 residues. CDR3 in amino acids: CASIDEVYAEAFF. The CDR3 nucleotides read TGTGCCAGCATCGACGAGGTATATGCTGAAGCTTTCTTT.

The rearrangement links TRBV7-9 to TRBJ2-5; possible D gene TRBD1, 6 bases. The end of the DNA fits TRBJ2-7 better, so the J call may be wrong. The CDR3 sequence is 15 residues long. Germline CDR1 and CDR2: SEHNR and FQNEAQ (reference sequence). The CDR3 region is CASSERGSGTYEQYF. Written as DNA, the CDR3 is TGTGCCAGCAGCGAAAGGGGGAGTGGGACCTACGAGCAGTACTTC.

The rearrangement links TRBV18 to TRBJ2-7; 7 positions match TRBD2. CDR1 KGHSH and CDR2 LQKENI come from the germline V gene. The CDR3 contains 17 residues. V gave up 3 bases and J gave up 0 bases; unmatched junction bases: 11. The CDR3 here is CASSPRIAGDFSYEQYF. The CDR3 DNA reads as TGTGCCAGCTCACCGCGGATAGCGGGTGACTTCTCCTACGAGCAGTACTTC.

This chain connects TRBV7-3 to TRBJ2-1; 10 bases agree with TRBD2. Germline CDR1 is SGHTA and CDR2 is FQGTGA. The CDR3 runs 14 residues. After removal of 6 bases from V and 6 bases from J, the junction contained 5 bases not matched to a gene. In DNA form, the CDR3 reads TGTGCCAGCAGTTCCAGACTAGCGGGCAATGAGCAGTTCTTC. Encoded protein: CASSSRLAGNEQFF.

This sequence joins TRBV7-9 and TRBJ2-1, with 9 bases lining up with TRBD2. The germline gives CDR1 SEHNR, CDR2 FQNEAQ (reference sequence). There are 15 residues in the CDR3. Trimming took 5 bases from V and 11 from J; bases not matched to a gene: 13. The CDR3 loop reads CASSASLAGFHQQFF. Written as DNA, the CDR3 is TGTGCCAGCAGCGCGTCACTAGCGGGTTTTCACCAGCAGTTCTTC.

J is TRBJ2-6 and V is TRBV11-1, with TRBD1 as a possible D gene (6 bases). Germline assignment: CDR1 SGHAT and CDR2 FQDESV (reference sequence). Trimming stripped 4 bases from V and 3 bases from J, with 10 bases between. The CDR3 is 15 amino acids. The CDR3 DNA is TGTGCCAGCAGCTCTCGACAGGTTGGGGCCAACGTCCTGACTTTC. It is translated as CASSSRQVGANVLTF.

The rearrangement uses TRBV6-5 and TRBJ2-7; TRBD2 matches at 7 bases. The CDR3 contains 14 residues. The V gene end was trimmed by 4 bases and the J gene end by 1 base; junction bases not matched to a gene: 4. CDR1 and CDR2 (germline): MNHEY, SVGAGI. The CDR3 coding sequence is TGTGCCAGCAGTTTACGGGGGGTATCCTACGAGCAGTACTTC. This gives the protein CASSLRGVSYEQYF.

The V gene is TRBV27, the J gene TRBJ2-6; 10 bases are a match to TRBD1. The V and J ends lost 5 bases and 2 bases, in that order; junction bases with no gene match: 9. This CDR3 comprises 18 residues. Germline V CDR1 and CDR2: MNHEY, SMNVEV (reference sequence). The CDR3 protein is CASSPRDRGGAGANVLTF. CDR3 DNA sequence: TGTGCCAGCAGTCCCAGGGACAGGGGTGGGGCTGGGGCCAACGTCCTGACTTTC.

This clone has just one count. The chain uses TRBV2 and TRBJ2-7; 13 bases are a match to TRBD2. V shed 2 bases, J shed 4 bases, and the junction held 8 bases outside the gene matches. Germline V CDR1 and CDR2: SNHLY, FYNNEI. The CDR3 runs to 17 residues. The CDR3 spells CASSESTGTSGNYEQYF. Written as DNA, the CDR3 is TGTGCCAGCAGTGAATCTACCGGGACTAGCGGGAATTACGAGCAGTACTTC. Full variable domain (outside the CDR3, taken from reference TRBV2 and TRBJ2-7): EPEVTQTPSHQVTQMGQEVILRCVPISNHLYFYWYRQILGQKVEFLVSFYNNEISEKSEIFDDQFSVERPDGSNFTLKIRSTKLEDSAMYFCASSESTGTSGNYEQYFGPGTRLTVT.

In its sample, this clone was seen once. This sequence joins TRBV5-6 and TRBJ2-3; 12 bases are shared with TRBD1. The CDR3 sequence is 15 residues long. Germline V gene data show CDR1 as SGHDT and CDR2 as YYEEEE. The trim removed 4 bases at V and 6 bases at J, leaving 6 bases unmatched. The CDR3 spells CASSHGTGGADTQYF. The DNA of the CDR3 is TGTGCCAGCAGCCATGGGACAGGGGGCGCGGATACGCAGTATTTT.

This chain connects TRBV29-1 to TRBJ1-3; D call uncertain. The CDR3 extends over 14 amino acids. CDR1 is SQVTM and CDR2 is ANQGSEA in the germline V gene. V dropped 7 bases and J dropped 0 bases, with 13 bases sitting between them. CDR3: CSASTGSSGNTIYF. For the CDR3, the DNA is TGCAGCGCGAGCACGGGTTCCTCTGGAAACACCATATATTTT. Variable domain in full (rest from reference TRBV29-1 and TRBJ1-3): SAVISQKPSRDICQRGTSLTIQCQVDSQVTMMFWYRQQPGQSLTLIATANQGSEATYESGFVIDKFPISRPNLTFSTLTVSNMSPEDSSIYLCSASTGSSGNTIYFGEGSWLTVV.

V usage is TRBV11-2 and J usage is TRBJ2-3, with TRBD2 matching over 7 bases. The CDR3 runs to 15 residues. Germline V gene data show CDR1 as SGHAT and CDR2 as FQNNGV. The V gene end was trimmed by 5 bases and the J gene end by 0 bases; junction bases not matched to a gene: 5. The CDR3 DNA reads as TGTGCCAGCAGCCAATGGGGGGGGAGCACAGATACGCAGTATTTT. It translates to CASSQWGGSTDTQYF.

The rearrangement uses TRBV7-8 and TRBJ2-7; a possible D gene is TRBD2 (5 bases). The CDR3 extends over 12 amino acids. Germline assignment: CDR1 SGHVS and CDR2 FQNEAQ. The germline V and J ends were trimmed by 1 base and 12 bases, with 13 bases remaining between them. The CDR3 here is CASSLGERRPYF. CDR3 nucleotides: TGTGCCAGCAGCTTAGGGGAGAGACGCCCGTACTTC.

The chain links TRBV5-1 to TRBJ1-1; 7 bases agree with TRBD1. From germline, CDR1 is SGHRS and CDR2 YFSETQ. After removal of 0 bases from V and 6 bases from J, the junction contained 8 bases not matched to a gene. The CDR3 is 15 residues long. CDR3 DNA: TGCGCCAGCAGCTTGGATCACAGGGGTTTGTCTGAAGCTTTCTTT. Translating gives CASSLDHRGLSEAFF.

The V call is TRBV20-1, the J call TRBJ1-1; D is unclear. Germline V CDR1 and CDR2: DFQATT, SNEGSKA (reference sequence). The V end was cut by 0 bases, the J end by 6 bases, with 5 bases between. The CDR3 runs to 11 residues. In DNA, the CDR3 is TGCAGTGCTAGAGAGTATCCTGAAGCTTTCTTT. It is translated as CSAREYPEAFF.

In its sample, this clone was seen a few times. The J gene is TRBJ1-6, the V gene TRBV14, with D possibly TRBD1 on 6 matching bases. Trimming pared 5 bases from V and 3 bases from J, leaving 17 bases between. CDR3 length: 17 residues. Looked up from germline, CDR1 is SGHDN and CDR2 is FVKESK. The CDR3 loop reads CASSERSRGNYNSPLHF. The CDR3 nucleotides are TGTGCCAGCAGCGAACGGAGCAGGGGAAACTATAATTCACCCCTCCACTTT.

The chain has TRBV4-1 and TRBJ2-7; D not certain. The CDR3 is 13 amino acids. V lost 4 bases to trimming and J lost 9 bases, with 16 bases between them. Germline loops: CDR1 MGHRA, CDR2 YSYEKL. CDR3 sequence reads: CASSPDPNRGQYF. CDR3 nucleotide sequence: TGCGCCAGCAGCCCCGACCCTAATAGAGGGCAGTACTTC.

The V gene is TRBV11-1, the J gene TRBJ2-3, with D maybe TRBD1 (5 bases). Germline assignment: CDR1 SGHAT and CDR2 FQDESV (reference sequence). V was shortened by 1 base and J by 2 bases, with 7 bases between the two germline ends. CDR3 length equals 14 residues. The CDR3 DNA reads TGTGCCAGCAGCTTAGACAGGCACACAGATACGCAGTATTTT. It is translated as CASSLDRHTDTQYF.

The chain joins TRBV6-5 to TRBJ2-3, with D possibly being TRBD1 (6 bases). CDR1 and CDR2 (germline): MNHEY, SVGAGI. This CDR3 has 15 residues. V lost 6 bases to trimming and J lost 0 bases, with 13 bases between them. The CDR3 DNA sequence: TGTGCCAGCAGCACCGGGACATTGAGCACAGATACGCAGTATTTT. Encoded protein: CASSTGTLSTDTQYF.

The chain recombines TRBV5-1 with TRBJ2-2; a weak D match, TRBD1 (6 bases). There are 15 residues in the CDR3. V was trimmed by 0 bases and J by 5 bases, leaving 11 bases between them. In germline, CDR1 is SGHRS, CDR2 YFSETQ. CDR3 loop: CASSLEPGATGELFF. The CDR3 region has the DNA TGCGCCAGCAGCTTGGAACCAGGGGCTACCGGGGAGCTGTTTTTT.

The chain links TRBV2 to TRBJ1-5, with TRBD1 as a possible D gene (6 bases). Between the trimmed V and J ends, which lost 7 bases and 1 base, there was a span of 11 bases. The length of the CDR3 is 14 residues. The germline V gene encodes CDR1 SNHLY and CDR2 FYNNEI. Here the CDR3 reads CASTGGRSNQPQHF. The DNA of the CDR3 is TGTGCCAGCACGGGGGGGCGCAGCAATCAGCCCCAGCATTTT.